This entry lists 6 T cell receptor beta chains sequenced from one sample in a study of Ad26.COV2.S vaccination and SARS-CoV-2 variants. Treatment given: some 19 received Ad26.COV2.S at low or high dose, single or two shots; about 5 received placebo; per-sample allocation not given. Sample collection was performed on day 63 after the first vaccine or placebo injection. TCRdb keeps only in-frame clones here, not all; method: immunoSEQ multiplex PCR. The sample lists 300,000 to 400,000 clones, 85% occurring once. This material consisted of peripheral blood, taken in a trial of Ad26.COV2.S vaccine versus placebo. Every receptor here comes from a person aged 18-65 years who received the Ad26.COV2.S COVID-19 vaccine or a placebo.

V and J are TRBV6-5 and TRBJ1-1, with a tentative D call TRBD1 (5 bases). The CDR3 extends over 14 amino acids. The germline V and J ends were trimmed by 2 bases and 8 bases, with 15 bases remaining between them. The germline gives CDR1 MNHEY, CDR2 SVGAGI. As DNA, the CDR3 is TGTGCCAGCAGTTACGTTGTGGCGGGGCGGGAAGCTTTCTTT. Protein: CASSYVVAGREAFF.

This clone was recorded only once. As DNA, the CDR3 is TGTGCCAGCAGGGGGGTTGGTGAAAAACTGTTTTTT. Protein product: CASRGVGEKLFF. J is TRBJ1-4 and V is TRBV28; perhaps TRBD1 as D (5 bases). This CDR3 spans 12 amino acids. Trimming took 6 bases from V and 7 from J, leaving 9 bases between them. Germline-derived CDR1 and CDR2 are MDHEN and SYDVKM.

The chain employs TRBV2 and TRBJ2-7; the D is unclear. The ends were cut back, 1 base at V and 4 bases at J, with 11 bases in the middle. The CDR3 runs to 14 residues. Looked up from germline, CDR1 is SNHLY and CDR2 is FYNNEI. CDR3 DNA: TGTGCCAGCAGTGAAGGAAACAGCCCTTACGAGCAGTACTTC. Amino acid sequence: CASSEGNSPYEQYF.

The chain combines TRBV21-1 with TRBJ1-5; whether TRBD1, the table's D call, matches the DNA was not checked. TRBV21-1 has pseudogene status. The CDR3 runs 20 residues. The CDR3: CASSEQRIGQCLYSNQPQHF. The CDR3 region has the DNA TGTGCCAGCAGCGAACAGAGGATTGGACAGTGTTTATATAGCAATCAGCCCCAGCATTTT.

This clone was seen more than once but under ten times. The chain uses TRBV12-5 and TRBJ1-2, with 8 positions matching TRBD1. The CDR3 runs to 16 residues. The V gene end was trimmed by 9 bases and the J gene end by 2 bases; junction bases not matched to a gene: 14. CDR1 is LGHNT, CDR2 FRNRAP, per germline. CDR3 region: CARRGPSGGGNYGYTF. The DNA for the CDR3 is TGTGCTAGGCGGGGGCCTTCAGGGGGCGGGAACTATGGCTACACCTTC.

CDR3 loop: CASSLEDRGNSPLHF. The CDR3 DNA sequence: TGTGCCAGCAGCTTGGAGGACAGGGGAAATTCACCCCTCCACTTT. The rearrangement links TRBV5-6 to TRBJ1-6, with TRBD1 matching 9 bases. Germline V gives CDR1 SGHDT, CDR2 YYEEEE. With 0 bases clipped from V and 7 bases from J, the junction kept 2 bases outside the gene matches. The CDR3 sequence is 15 residues long.